This T cell receptor (beta chain) is from a study of blood T cell repertoires in COVID-19. Across the study: The United States, Italy and Spain supplied acute and convalescent COVID-19 samples.

Clones were read by immunoSEQ multiplex PCR, and TCRdb kept only the in-frame ones, dropping some. Here the sample spans 200,000 to 300,000 clones, 80% to 90% being singletons. The CDR3 runs to 14 residues. CDR1 is SNHLY and CDR2 is FYNNEI in the germline V gene. V gave up 1 base and J gave up 2 bases, with 8 bases separating them. The source is a man aged 50-59 years with acute or convalescent COVID-19. Sequenced material: peripheral blood. The genes are TRBV2 and TRBJ1-1; perhaps TRBD1 as D (6 bases). The CDR3 is CASSEETGNTEAFF. The CDR3 DNA follows: TGTGCCAGCAGTGAAGAGACAGGCAACACTGAAGCTTTCTTT.